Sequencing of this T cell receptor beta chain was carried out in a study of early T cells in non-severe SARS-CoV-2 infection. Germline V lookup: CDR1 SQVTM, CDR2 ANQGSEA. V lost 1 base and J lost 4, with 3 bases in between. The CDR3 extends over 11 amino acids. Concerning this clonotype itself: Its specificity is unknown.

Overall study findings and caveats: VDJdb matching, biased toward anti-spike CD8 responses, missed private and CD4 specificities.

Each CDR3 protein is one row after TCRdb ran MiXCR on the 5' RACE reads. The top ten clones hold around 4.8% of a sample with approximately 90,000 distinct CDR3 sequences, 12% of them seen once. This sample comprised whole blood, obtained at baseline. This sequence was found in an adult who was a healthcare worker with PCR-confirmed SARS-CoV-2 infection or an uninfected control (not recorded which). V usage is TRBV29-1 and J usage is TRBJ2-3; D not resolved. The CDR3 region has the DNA TGCAGCGTTGAAGGGGCAGATACGCAGTATTTT. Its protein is CSVEGADTQYF.